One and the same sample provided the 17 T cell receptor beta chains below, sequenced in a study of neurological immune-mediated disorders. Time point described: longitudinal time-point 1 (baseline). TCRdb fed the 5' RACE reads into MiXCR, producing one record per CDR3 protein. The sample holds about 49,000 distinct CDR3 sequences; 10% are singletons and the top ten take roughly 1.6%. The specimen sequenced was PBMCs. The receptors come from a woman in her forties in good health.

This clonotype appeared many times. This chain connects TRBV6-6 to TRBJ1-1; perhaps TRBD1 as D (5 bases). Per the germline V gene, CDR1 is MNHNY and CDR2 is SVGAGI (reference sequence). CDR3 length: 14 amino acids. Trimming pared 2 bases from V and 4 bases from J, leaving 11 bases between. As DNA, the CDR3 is TGTGCCAGCAGTTACCAAATAGGGGTCACTGAAGCTTTCTTT. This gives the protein CASSYQIGVTEAFF.

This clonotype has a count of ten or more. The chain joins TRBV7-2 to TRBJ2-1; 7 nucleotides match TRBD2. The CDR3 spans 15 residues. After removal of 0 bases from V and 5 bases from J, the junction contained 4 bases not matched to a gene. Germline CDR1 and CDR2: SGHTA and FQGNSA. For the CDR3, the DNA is TGTGCCAGCAGCTTAGCGGCCCTAGCGGACAATGAGCAGTTCTTC. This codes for CASSLAALADNEQFF.

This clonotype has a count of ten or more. DNA for the CDR3: TGTGCCAGCACCACCTACGGGGGAGGCACTGAAGCTTTCTTT. Translated, it gives CASTTYGGGTEAFF. The J gene is TRBJ1-1, the V gene TRBV9, with D possibly matching TRBD1 (5 bases). The CDR3 length is 14 residues. V was cut by 6 bases and J by 4 bases, with 16 bases left in between. Germline V gene lookup returns CDR1 SGDLS and CDR2 YYNGEE.

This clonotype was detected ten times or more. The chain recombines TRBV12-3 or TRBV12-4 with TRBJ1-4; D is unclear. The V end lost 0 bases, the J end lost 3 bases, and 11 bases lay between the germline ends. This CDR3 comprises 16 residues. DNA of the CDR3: TGTGCCAGCAGTTTAGCCGTCGGACGAGCTAATGAAAAACTGTTTTTT. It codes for CASSLAVGRANEKLFF.

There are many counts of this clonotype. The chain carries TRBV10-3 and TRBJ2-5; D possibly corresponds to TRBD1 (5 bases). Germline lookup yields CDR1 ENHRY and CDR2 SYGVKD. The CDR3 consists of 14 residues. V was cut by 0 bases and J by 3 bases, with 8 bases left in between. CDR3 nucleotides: TGTGCCATCAGTGAGTCAACAGGAGAAGAGACCCAGTACTTC. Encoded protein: CAISESTGEETQYF.

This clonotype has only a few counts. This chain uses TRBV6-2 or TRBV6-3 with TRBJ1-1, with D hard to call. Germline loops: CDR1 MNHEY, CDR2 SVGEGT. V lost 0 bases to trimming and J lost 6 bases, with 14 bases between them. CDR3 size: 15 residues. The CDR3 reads CASSYSSGTTAEAFF. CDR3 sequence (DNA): TGTGCCAGCAGTTACTCGAGTGGTACGACCGCTGAAGCTTTCTTT.

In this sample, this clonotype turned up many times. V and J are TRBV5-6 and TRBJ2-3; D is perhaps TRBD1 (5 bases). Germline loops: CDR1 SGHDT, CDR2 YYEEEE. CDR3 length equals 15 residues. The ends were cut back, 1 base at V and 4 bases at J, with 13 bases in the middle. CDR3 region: CASSLRARVADTQYF. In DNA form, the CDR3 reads TGTGCCAGCAGCTTGCGGGCCAGGGTGGCAGATACGCAGTATTTT.

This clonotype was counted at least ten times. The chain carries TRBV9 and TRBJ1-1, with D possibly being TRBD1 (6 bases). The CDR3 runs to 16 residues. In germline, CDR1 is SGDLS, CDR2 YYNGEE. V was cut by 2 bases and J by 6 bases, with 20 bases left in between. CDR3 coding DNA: TGTGCCAGCAGCGTCTACAGGGACCTCCAGATCGCTGAAGCTTTCTTT. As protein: CASSVYRDLQIAEAFF.

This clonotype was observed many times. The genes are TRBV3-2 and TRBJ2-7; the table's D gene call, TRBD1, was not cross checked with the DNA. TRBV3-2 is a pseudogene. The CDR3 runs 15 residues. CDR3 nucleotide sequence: TGTGCCAGCAGCCAAGGGGGGGCATCGACCTACGAGCAGTACTTC. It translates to CASSQGGASTYEQYF.

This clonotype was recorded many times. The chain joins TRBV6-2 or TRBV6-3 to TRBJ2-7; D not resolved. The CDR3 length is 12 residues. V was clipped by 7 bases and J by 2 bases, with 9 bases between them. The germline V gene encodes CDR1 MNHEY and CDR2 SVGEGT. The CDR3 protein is CASKTSPYEQYF. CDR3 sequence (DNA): TGTGCCAGCAAGACCTCTCCCTACGAGCAGTACTTC.

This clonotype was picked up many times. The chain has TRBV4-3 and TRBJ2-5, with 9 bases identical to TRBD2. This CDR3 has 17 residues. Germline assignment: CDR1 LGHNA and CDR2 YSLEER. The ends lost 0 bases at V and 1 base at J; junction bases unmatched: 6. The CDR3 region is CASSQDPAGGIQETQYF. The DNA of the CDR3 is TGCGCCAGCAGCCAAGATCCGGCGGGGGGGATCCAAGAGACCCAGTACTTC.

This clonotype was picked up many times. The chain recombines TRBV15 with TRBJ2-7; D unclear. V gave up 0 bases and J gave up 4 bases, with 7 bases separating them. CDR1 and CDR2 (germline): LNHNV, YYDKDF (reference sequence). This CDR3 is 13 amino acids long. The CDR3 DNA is TGTGCCACCAGCAGAGATCCCGAATACGAGCAGTACTTC. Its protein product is CATSRDPEYEQYF.

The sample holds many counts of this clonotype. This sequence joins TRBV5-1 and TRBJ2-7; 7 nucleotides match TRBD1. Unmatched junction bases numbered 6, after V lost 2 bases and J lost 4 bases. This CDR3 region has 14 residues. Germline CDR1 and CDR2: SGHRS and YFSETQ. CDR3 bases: TGCGCCAGCAGCTTAAGCGACAGGGTTTACGAGCAGTACTTC. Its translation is CASSLSDRVYEQYF.

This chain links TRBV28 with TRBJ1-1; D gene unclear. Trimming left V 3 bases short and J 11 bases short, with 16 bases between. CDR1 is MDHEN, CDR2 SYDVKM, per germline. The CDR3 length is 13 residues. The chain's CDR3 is CASSFGQLRVAFF. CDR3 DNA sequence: TGTGCCAGCAGTTTTGGGCAGTTAAGGGTCGCTTTCTTT.

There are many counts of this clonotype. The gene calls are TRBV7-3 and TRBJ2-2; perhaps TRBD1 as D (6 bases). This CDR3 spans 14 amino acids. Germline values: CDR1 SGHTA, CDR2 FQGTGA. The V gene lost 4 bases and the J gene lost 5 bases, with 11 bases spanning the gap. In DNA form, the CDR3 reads TGTGCCAGCAGCTCCGCCAGGGGAACCGGGGAGCTGTTTTTT. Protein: CASSSARGTGELFF.

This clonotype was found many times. CDR3 nucleotide sequence: TGCAGCGTTGAACCTAGCGGGAGTCACAATGAGCAGTTCTTC. It is translated as CSVEPSGSHNEQFF. The rearrangement uses TRBV29-1 and TRBJ2-1, with TRBD2 identical over 10 bases. V lost 2 bases to trimming and J lost 5 bases; unmatched junction nucleotides: 3. CDR3 length: 14 amino acids. CDR1 is SQVTM and CDR2 is ANQGSEA in the germline V gene.

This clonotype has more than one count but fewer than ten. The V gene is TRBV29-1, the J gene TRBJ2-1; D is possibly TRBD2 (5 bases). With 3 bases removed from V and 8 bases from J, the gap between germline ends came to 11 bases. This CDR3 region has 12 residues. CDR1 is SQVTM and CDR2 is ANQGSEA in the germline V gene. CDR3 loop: CSVDSGFDEQFF. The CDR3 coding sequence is TGCAGCGTTGACTCGGGGTTCGATGAGCAGTTCTTC.